Listed below are T cell receptor beta chains from one sample, sequenced in a study of PD-1 blockade in classical Hodgkin lymphoma. Profiling relied on immunoSEQ multiplex PCR, and the TCRdb table lists in-frame clones only, not all of them. Here the sample spans 11,000 to 15,000 clones, 80% to 90% being singletons. The material sequenced was peripheral blood mononuclear cells (PBMCs), taken before the fourth cycle of nivolumab. These receptors were taken from a human donor with classical Hodgkin lymphoma. Both conserved end residues are part of each CDR3. D genes are given only for firm matches. Clone size is stated in some rows and not others, as once, few, many or a class when expanded.

>-|TRBJ1-2|few|TRBV6-5
CASSHTGWGYTF
TGTGCCAGCAGTCACACAGGGTGGGGCTACACCTTC
>TRBD1|TRBJ1-3|once|TRBV4-1
CASSQDHTGTGNPIYF
TGCGCCAGCAGCCAAGATCATACCGGGACAGGGAACCCCATATATTTT
>-|TRBJ1-3|few|TRBV11-2
CASNLGVRSSGNTIYF
TGTGCCAGCAACCTGGGGGTCCGGAGCTCTGGAAACACCATATATTTT
>TRBD1|TRBJ1-4|-|TRBV10-3
CAISPDRGQLFF
TGTGCCATCAGTCCGGACAGGGGACAACTGTTTTTT
>TRBD2|TRBJ2-7|-|TRBV6-5
CASSYHLTSGGYEQYF
TGTGCCAGCAGTTACCACCTGACTAGCGGGGGATACGAGCAGTACTTC
>-|TRBJ1-2|few|TRBV28
CASSINYRENYGYTF
TGTGCCAGCAGTATCAACTACAGGGAGAACTATGGCTACACCTTC
>-|TRBJ2-7|-|TRBV5-1
CASSVGSAYEQYF
TGCGCCAGCAGCGTCGGGTCTGCCTACGAGCAGTACTTC
>-|TRBJ1-2|-|TRBV19
CASSIDHQTVYGYTF
TGTGCCAGTAGTATAGATCATCAAACTGTTTATGGCTACACCTTC
>-|TRBJ2-1|once|TRBV2
CASSGGEQFF
TGTGCCAGCAGTGGCGGTGAGCAGTTCTTC
>TRBD1|TRBJ1-1|-|TRBV29-1
CSVGQGNTEAFF
TGCAGCGTTGGACAGGGAAACACTGAAGCTTTCTTT
>-|TRBJ1-5|-|TRBV28
CASSTLGAANQPQHF
TGTGCCAGCAGCACATTGGGGGCCGCCAATCAGCCCCAGCATTTT
>TRBD2|TRBJ2-1|-|TRBV4-2
CASSRLAGEQFF
TGTGCCAGCAGTCGACTAGCTGGGGAGCAGTTCTTC
>-|TRBJ2-3|-|TRBV7-8
CASSLLTGAGTDTQYF
TGTGCCAGCAGCTTATTAACGGGGGCCGGCACAGATACGCAGTATTTT
>TRBD1|TRBJ1-5|-|TRBV6-9
CASSYSGTVNQPQHF
TGTGCCAGCAGTTACTCTGGGACAGTTAATCAGCCCCAGCATTTT
>-|TRBJ2-3|-|TRBV19
CASQRSGGTDTQYF
TGTGCCAGTCAACGTAGCGGAGGCACAGATACGCAGTATTTT
>-|TRBJ2-2|few|TRBV7-9
CASSLVPRGESGELFF
TGTGCCAGCAGCTTAGTTCCCAGGGGGGAATCCGGGGAGCTGTTTTTT
>-|TRBJ1-2|-|TRBV6-6
CASSNRQGVHWGYTF
TGTGCCAGCAGTAATCGCCAGGGCGTCCACTGGGGCTACACCTTC
>TRBD1|TRBJ1-2|-|TRBV25-1
CASSADRGPRGYTF
TGTGCCAGCAGTGCCGACAGGGGGCCTAGGGGCTACACCTTC
>-|TRBJ2-5|-|TRBV7-7
CASSLGLAETQYF
TGTGCTAGCAGTTTAGGGTTAGCAGAGACCCAGTACTTC
>-|TRBJ2-1|-|TRBV19
CASSILQAYNEQFF
TGTGCCAGTAGTATACTTCAAGCCTACAATGAGCAGTTCTTC
>TRBD2|TRBJ2-3|-|TRBV6-4
CASSEAGGNTDTQYF
TGTGCCAGCAGTGAAGCGGGGGGAAACACAGATACGCAGTATTTT
>-|TRBJ2-3|-|TRBV27
CASSLSMGVSTDTQYF
TGTGCCAGCAGTTTATCGATGGGGGTGAGCACAGATACGCAGTATTTT
>-|TRBJ1-2|-|TRBV2
CASLGQGYGYTF
TGTGCCAGCCTCGGACAAGGCTATGGCTACACCTTC
>-|TRBJ1-5|few|TRBV4-3
CASSQDLRGGNQPQHF
TGCGCCAGCAGCCAAGATCTGAGGGGAGGCAATCAGCCCCAGCATTTT
>-|TRBJ2-3|-|TRBV7-2
CASSLNPDTQYF
TGTGCCAGCAGCCTAAATCCCGATACGCAGTATTTT
>TRBD1|TRBJ1-5|few|TRBV27
CASSFHSTGGLDQPQHF
TGTGCCAGCAGTTTTCATTCGACAGGGGGCTTGGACCAGCCCCAGCATTTT
>-|TRBJ2-2|-|TRBV5-4
CASSLGGRPPGVGRELFF
TGTGCCAGCAGCTTGGGAGGCCGACCTCCGGGGGTTGGAAGGGAGCTGTTTTTT
>TRBD1|TRBJ2-2|-|TRBV7-7
CASSPGQGNTGELFF
TGTGCCAGCAGCCCCGGACAGGGAAACACCGGGGAGCTGTTTTTT
>-|TRBJ1-6|-|TRBV5-6
CASSLGVNSPLHF
TGTGCCAGCAGCTTGGGCGTTAATTCACCCCTCCACTTT
>-|TRBJ2-7|-|TRBV7-9
CASSPQSQGYDEQYF
TGTGCCAGCAGCCCCCAATCCCAGGGATACGACGAGCAGTACTTC
>-|TRBJ1-2|-|TRBV7-2
CASSVARGDYGYTF
TGTGCCAGCAGCGTGGCCAGGGGCGACTATGGCTACACCTTC
>-|TRBJ1-2|-|TRBV9
CASSDPGFYGYTF
TGTGCCAGCAGCGACCCTGGCTTCTATGGCTACACCTTC
>TRBD1|TRBJ2-3|once|TRBV6-1
CASRQGARDTQYF
TGTGCCAGCAGACAGGGGGCAAGGGATACGCAGTATTTT
>-|TRBJ1-4|-|TRBV2
CASSADGENEKLFF
TGTGCCAGCAGCGCTGACGGGGAGAATGAAAAACTGTTTTTT
>-|TRBJ2-3|-|TRBV9
CASSVWGWASTDTQYF
TGTGCCAGCAGCGTATGGGGCTGGGCTAGCACAGATACGCAGTATTTT
>-|TRBJ2-5|few|TRBV2
CATRGRSSSQETQYF
TGTGCCACCCGGGGGAGAAGCAGCAGCCAAGAGACCCAGTACTTC
>-|TRBJ2-4|few|TRBV12-5
CASGLPPGHISF
TGTGCTAGTGGTCTCCCCCCGGGACATATTAGCTTC
>TRBD2|TRBJ2-1|-|TRBV7-9
CASSFLRGGEFF
TGTGCCAGCAGCTTTTTGCGCGGGGGGGAGTTCTTC
>TRBD1|TRBJ1-2|once|TRBV15
CATSRGTANYGYTF
TGTGCCACCAGCAGGGGGACAGCTAACTATGGCTACACCTTC
>-|TRBJ1-1|-|TRBV6-6
CASSYASNTEAFF
TGTGCCAGCAGTTACGCCTCGAACACTGAAGCTTTCTTT
>-|TRBJ2-6|-|TRBV5-5
CATQALRGTGANVLTF
TGTGCCACTCAGGCTCTACGAGGGACCGGGGCCAACGTCCTGACTTTC
>-|TRBJ2-7|-|TRBV19
CASSAQGSEQYF
TGTGCCAGTAGTGCACAGGGAAGCGAGCAGTACTTC
>-|TRBJ1-6|-|TRBV27
CASKGGPFLKPLHF
TGTGCCAGCAAGGGGGGACCATTTTTGAAACCCCTCCACTTT
>-|TRBJ1-2|-|TRBV12-5
CASGLGSGLWYGYTF
TGTGCTAGTGGTTTGGGATCGGGGTTATGGTATGGCTACACCTTC
>-|TRBJ1-6|-|TRBV27
CASSSDRQAPLHF
TGTGCCAGCAGTTCTGACCGACAGGCGCCCCTCCACTTT
>-|TRBJ1-5|-|TRBV10-2
CASSESGLFASNQPQHF
TGCGCCAGCAGTGAGTCGGGCCTGTTCGCAAGCAATCAGCCCCAGCATTTT
>-|TRBJ2-7|-|TRBV5-4
CASSQRTGREQYF
TGCGCCAGCAGCCAGAGAACAGGGCGTGAGCAGTACTTC
>TRBD1|TRBJ1-1|-|TRBV7-2
CASSPWTGNTEAFF
TGTGCCAGCAGCCCCTGGACAGGGAACACTGAAGCTTTCTTT
>TRBD1|TRBJ1-2|-|TRBV19
CASSRDRGQLPYGYTF
TGTGCCAGTAGCCGGGACAGGGGCCAGCTACCGTATGGCTACACCTTC
>-|TRBJ1-3|-|TRBV5-5
CASSFATNSGNTIYF
TGTGCCAGCAGCTTCGCGACGAACTCTGGAAACACCATATATTTT
>-|TRBJ2-7|-|TRBV6-5
CASSYSTGFSYEQYF
TGTGCCAGCAGTTACTCGACCGGTTTTTCCTACGAGCAGTACTTC
>TRBD1|TRBJ2-7|once|TRBV7-9
CASSPSQGQGAYEQYF
TGTGCCAGCAGCCCTTCCCAGGGACAGGGAGCCTACGAGCAGTACTTC